This T cell receptor (beta chain) was observed in a study of T cells in Graves' hyperthyroidism and ophthalmopathy. Amplification of TCR beta CDR3 regions was performed using RNA transcripts as template. TCR CDR3 underwent first-round RT-PCR with the HTBI primer set. TCRdb reprocessed the multiplex PCR reads via MiXCR and lists one record per CDR3 protein. The table records hundreds of thousands of distinct CDR3 sequences, around 14% of them present only once. Germline CDR1 is SGHRS and CDR2 is YFSETQ. The CDR3 runs to 17 residues. With V trimmed by 4 bases and J by 4 bases, 11 bases remained unmatched. Graves' hyperthyroidism qualified as stable when ophthalmopathy did not progress within 18 months. This clonotype came up a few times.

Input material: blood. This clonotype was obtained from a woman under 30 with Graves' hyperthyroidism. This chain connects TRBV5-1 to TRBJ1-3; 10 bases agree with TRBD1. The DNA of the CDR3 is TGCGCCAGCAGCACCCAAGGACAGGGGGTAGGAGGAAACACCATATATTTT. It specifies CASSTQGQGVGGNTIYF.